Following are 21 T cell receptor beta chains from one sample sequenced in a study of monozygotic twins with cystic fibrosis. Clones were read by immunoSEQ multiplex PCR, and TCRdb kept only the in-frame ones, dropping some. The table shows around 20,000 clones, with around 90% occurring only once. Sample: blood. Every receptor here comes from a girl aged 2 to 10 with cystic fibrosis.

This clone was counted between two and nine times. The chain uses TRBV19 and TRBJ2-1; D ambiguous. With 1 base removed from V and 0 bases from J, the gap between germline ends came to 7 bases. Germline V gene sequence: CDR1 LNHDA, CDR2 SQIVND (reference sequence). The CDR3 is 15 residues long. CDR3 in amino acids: CASSIAAYSYNEQFF. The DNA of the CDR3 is TGTGCCAGTAGTATAGCAGCGTACTCCTACAATGAGCAGTTCTTC.

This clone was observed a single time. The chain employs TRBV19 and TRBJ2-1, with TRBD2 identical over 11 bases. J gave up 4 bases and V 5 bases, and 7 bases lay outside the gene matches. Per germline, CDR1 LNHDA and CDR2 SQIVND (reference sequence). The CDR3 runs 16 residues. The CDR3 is CASSPQRLAGYNEQFF. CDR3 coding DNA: TGTGCCAGTAGTCCTCAGAGACTAGCGGGGTACAATGAGCAGTTCTTC.

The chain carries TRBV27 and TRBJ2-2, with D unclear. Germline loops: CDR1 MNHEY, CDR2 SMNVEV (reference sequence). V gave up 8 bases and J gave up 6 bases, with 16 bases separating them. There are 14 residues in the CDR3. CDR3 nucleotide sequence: TGTGCCAGCGCTTCGGGTACAACCGCCGGGGAGCTGTTTTTT. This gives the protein CASASGTTAGELFF.

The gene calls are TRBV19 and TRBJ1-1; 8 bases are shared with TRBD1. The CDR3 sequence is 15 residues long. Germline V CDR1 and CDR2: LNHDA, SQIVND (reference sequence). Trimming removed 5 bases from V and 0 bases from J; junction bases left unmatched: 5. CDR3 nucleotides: TGTGCCAGTAGTTTAGGACAGGGCCTGAACACTGAAGCTTTCTTT. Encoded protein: CASSLGQGLNTEAFF.

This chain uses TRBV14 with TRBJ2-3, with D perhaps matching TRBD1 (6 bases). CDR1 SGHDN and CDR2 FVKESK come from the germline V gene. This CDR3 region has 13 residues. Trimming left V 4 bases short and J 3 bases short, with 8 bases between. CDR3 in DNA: TGTGCCAGCAGCCTAACAGGGACAGATACGCAGTATTTT. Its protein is CASSLTGTDTQYF.

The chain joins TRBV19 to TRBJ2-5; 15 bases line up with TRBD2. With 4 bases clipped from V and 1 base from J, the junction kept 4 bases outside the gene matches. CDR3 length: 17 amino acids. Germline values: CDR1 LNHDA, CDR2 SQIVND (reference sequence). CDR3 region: CASSSGLAGGLQETQYF. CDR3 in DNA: TGTGCCAGTAGTAGCGGACTAGCGGGAGGGCTCCAAGAGACCCAGTACTTC. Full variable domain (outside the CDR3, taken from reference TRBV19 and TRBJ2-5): DGGITQSPKYLFRKEGQNVTLSCEQNLNHDAMYWYRQDPGQGLRLIYYSQIVNDFQKGDIAEGYSVSREKKESFPLTVTSAQKNPTAFYLCASSSGLAGGLQETQYFGPGTRLLVL.

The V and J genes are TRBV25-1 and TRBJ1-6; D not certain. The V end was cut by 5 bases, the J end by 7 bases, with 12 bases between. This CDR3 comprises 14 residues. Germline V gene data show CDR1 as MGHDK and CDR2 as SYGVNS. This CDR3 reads CASSLTAPNSPLHF. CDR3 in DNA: TGTGCCAGCAGTTTGACGGCCCCGAATTCACCCCTCCACTTT.

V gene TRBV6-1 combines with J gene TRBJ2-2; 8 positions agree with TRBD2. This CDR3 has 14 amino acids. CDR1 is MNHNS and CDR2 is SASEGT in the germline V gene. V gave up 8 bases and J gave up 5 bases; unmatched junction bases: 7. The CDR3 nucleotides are TGTGCCAGCGTCGGGGGGGCCGGAACCGGGGAGCTGTTTTTT. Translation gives CASVGGAGTGELFF.

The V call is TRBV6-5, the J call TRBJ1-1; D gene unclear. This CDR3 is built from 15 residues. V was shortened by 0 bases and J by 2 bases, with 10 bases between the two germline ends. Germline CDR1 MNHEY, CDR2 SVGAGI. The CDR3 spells CASSYSPSHNTEAFF. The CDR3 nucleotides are TGTGCCAGCAGTTACTCTCCGAGCCATAACACTGAAGCTTTCTTT.

CDR3 nucleotides: TGTGCCAGCAGTAAACTAGCGGGAGGGTCCTACAATGAGCAGTTCTTC. This codes for CASSKLAGGSYNEQFF. V usage is TRBV27 and J usage is TRBJ2-1, with 13 bases identical to TRBD2. J gave up 1 base and V 5 bases, and 2 bases lay outside the gene matches. The CDR3 is made up of 16 amino acids. CDR1 and CDR2 from the germline V gene are MNHEY and SMNVEV (reference sequence).

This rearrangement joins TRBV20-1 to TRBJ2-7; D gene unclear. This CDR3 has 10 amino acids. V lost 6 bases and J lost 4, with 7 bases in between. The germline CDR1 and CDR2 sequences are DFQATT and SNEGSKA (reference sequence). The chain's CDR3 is CSATGYEQYF. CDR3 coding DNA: TGCAGTGCAACGGGTTACGAGCAGTACTTC.

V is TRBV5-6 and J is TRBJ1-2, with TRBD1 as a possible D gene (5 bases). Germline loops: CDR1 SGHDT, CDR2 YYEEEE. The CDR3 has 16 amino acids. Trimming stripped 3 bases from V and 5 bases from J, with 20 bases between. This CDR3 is CASSSVGARSRYGYTF. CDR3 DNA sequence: TGTGCCAGCAGCTCCGTTGGGGCTCGAAGTAGATATGGCTACACCTTC.

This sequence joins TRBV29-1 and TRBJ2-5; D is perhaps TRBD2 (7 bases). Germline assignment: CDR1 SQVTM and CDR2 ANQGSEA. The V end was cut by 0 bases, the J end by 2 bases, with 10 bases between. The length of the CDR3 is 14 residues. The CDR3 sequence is CSVEDGRGQETQYF. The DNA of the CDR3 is TGCAGCGTTGAAGATGGGAGGGGGCAAGAGACCCAGTACTTC. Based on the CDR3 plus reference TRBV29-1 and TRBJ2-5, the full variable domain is SAVISQKPSRDICQRGTSLTIQCQVDSQVTMMFWYRQQPGQSLTLIATANQGSEATYESGFVIDKFPISRPNLTFSTLTVSNMSPEDSSIYLCSVEDGRGQETQYFGPGTRLLVL.

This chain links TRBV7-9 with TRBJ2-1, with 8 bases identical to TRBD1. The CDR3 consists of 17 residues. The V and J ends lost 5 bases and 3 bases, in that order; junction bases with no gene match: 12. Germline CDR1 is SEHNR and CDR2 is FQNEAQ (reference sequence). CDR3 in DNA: TGTGCCAGCAGCACGGACAGGGACGAGAATCTCTACAATGAGCAGTTCTTC. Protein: CASSTDRDENLYNEQFF.

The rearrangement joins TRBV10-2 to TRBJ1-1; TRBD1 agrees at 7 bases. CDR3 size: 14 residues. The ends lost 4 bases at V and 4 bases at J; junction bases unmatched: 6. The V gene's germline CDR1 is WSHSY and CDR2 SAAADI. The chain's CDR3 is CASSGGRGGTEAFF. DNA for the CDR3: TGCGCCAGCAGTGGGGGCAGGGGGGGCACTGAAGCTTTCTTT.

The CDR3, as DNA: TGTGCCAGCAGCCCTTCCGAGGGGCGGTTAAAGGAGCAGTTCTTC. Protein: CASSPSEGRLKEQFF. The chain employs TRBV5-6 and TRBJ2-1; D could derive from TRBD1 or TRBD2 (5 bases each). CDR3 size: 15 residues. Germline-derived CDR1 and CDR2 are SGHDT and YYEEEE. V shed 4 bases and J shed 10 bases, with 21 bases lying between them.

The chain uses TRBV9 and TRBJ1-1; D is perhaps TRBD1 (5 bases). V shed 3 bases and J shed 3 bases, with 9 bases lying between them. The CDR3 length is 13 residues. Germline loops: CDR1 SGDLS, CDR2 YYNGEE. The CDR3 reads CASSAREDTEAFF. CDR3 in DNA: TGTGCCAGCAGCGCCAGGGAGGACACTGAAGCTTTCTTT.

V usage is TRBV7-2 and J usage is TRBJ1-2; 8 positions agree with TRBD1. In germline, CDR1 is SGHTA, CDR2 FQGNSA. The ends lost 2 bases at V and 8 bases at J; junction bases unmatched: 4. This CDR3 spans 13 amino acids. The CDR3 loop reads CASSLSGGEGYTF. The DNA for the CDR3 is TGTGCCAGCAGCTTATCAGGGGGCGAAGGCTACACCTTC. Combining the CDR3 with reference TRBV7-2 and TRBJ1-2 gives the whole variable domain GAGVSQSPSNKVTEKGKDVELRCDPISGHTALYWYRQSLGQGLEFLIYFQGNSAPDKSGLPSDRFSAERTGGSVSTLTIQRTQQEDSAVYLCASSLSGGEGYTFGSGTRLTVV.

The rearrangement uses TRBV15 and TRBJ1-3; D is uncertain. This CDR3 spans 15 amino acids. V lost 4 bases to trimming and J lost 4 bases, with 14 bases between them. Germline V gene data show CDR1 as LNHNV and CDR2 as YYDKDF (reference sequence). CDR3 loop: CATSIPPGTGNTIYF. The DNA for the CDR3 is TGTGCCACCAGCATCCCGCCGGGTACGGGAAACACCATATATTTT.

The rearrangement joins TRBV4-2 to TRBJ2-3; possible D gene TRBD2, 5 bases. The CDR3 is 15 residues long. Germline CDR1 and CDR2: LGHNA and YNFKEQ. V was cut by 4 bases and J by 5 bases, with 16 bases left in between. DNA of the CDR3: TGTGCCAGCAGCCGGACTTCGACGGGTGGAGATACGCAGTATTTT. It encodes CASSRTSTGGDTQYF.

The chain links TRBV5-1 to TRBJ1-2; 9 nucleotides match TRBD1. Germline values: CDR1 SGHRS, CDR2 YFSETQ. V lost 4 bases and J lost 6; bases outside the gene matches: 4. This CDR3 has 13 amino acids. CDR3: CASSAWTGDGYTF. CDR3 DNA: TGCGCCAGCAGCGCCTGGACAGGGGATGGCTACACCTTC.